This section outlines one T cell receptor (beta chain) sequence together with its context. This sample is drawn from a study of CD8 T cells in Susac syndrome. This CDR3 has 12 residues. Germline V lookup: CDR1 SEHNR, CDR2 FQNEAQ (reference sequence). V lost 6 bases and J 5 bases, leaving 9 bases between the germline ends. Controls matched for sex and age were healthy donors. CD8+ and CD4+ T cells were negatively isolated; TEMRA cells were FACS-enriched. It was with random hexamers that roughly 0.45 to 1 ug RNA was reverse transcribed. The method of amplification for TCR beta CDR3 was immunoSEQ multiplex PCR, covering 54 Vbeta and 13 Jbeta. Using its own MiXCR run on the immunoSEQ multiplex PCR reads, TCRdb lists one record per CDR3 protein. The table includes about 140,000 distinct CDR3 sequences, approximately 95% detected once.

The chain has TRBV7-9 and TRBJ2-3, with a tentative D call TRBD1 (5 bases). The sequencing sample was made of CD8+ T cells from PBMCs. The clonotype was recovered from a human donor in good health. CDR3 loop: CASRADRDTQYF. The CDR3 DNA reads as TGTGCCAGCAGGGCTGACAGAGATACGCAGTATTTT.